This T cell receptor beta chain was documented in a study of cytomegalovirus exposure and HLA in healthy donors. The V and J ends lost 5 bases and 5 bases, in that order; junction bases with no gene match: 13. Germline values: CDR1 SGHNT, CDR2 YYREEE (reference sequence). The CDR3 extends over 16 amino acids. Points on this clone: What it binds is not known.

The PCR made use of 60 Vbeta and 13 Jbeta primers. Some clones are missing from TCRdb's copy, which holds only in-frame ones; the method was immunoSEQ multiplex PCR. The table has 150,000 to 250,000 clones, 70% to 80% seen once; the top ten hold roughly 2%. General study results and limits: Later analysis revealed greater clonal expansion in HLA-associated TCR beta chains than in equally common others.

Donors counted as nominally healthy when sampled, yet unrecorded immune exposures were likely. The rearrangement uses TRBV5-4 and TRBJ2-3; TRBD2 matches at 8 bases. The origin of this receptor is a man aged 25 to 40 in good health and CMV-seronegative. The source material was PBMCs. CDR3: CASSSGVAGRGDTQYF. CDR3 nucleotides: TGTGCCAGCAGTTCTGGAGTAGCGGGAAGAGGAGATACGCAGTATTTT.